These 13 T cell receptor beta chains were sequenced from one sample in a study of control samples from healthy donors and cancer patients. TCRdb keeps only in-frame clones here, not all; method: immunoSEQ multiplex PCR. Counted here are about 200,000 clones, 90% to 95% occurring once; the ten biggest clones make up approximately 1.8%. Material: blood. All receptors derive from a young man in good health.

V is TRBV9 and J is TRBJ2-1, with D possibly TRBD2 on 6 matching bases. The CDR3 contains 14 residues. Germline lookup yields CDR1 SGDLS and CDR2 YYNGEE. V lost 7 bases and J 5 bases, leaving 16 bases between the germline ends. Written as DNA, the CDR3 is TGTGCCAGCGGGAGGCTAGGTACTCACAATGAGCAGTTCTTC. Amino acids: CASGRLGTHNEQFF.

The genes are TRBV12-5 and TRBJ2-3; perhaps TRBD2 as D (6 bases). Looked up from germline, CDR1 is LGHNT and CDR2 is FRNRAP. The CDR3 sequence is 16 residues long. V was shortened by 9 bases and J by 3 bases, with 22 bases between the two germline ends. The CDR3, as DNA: TGTGCTAGCCTGCCGGAGGGCACGGGGCCGACAGATACGCAGTATTTT. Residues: CASLPEGTGPTDTQYF.

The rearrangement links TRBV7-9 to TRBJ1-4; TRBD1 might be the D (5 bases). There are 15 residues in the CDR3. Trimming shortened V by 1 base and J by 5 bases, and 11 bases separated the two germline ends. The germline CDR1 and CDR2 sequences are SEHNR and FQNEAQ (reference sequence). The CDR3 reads CASSLEGRPNEKLFF. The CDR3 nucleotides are TGTGCCAGCAGCTTAGAGGGACGGCCCAATGAAAAACTGTTTTTT.

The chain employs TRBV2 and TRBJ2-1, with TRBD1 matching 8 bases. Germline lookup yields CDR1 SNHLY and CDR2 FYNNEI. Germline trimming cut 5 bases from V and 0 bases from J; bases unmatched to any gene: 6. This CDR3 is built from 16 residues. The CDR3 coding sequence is TGTGCCAGCAGTCCTCGGACAGGGCCCTCCTACAATGAGCAGTTCTTC. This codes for CASSPRTGPSYNEQFF. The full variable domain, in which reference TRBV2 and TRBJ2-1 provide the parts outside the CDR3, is EPEVTQTPSHQVTQMGQEVILRCVPISNHLYFYWYRQILGQKVEFLVSFYNNEISEKSEIFDDQFSVERPDGSNFTLKIRSTKLEDSAMYFCASSPRTGPSYNEQFFGPGTRLTVL.

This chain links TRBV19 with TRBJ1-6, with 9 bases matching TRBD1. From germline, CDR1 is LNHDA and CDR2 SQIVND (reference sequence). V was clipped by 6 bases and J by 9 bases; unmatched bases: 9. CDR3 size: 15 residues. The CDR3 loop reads CASSPRGTGISPLHF. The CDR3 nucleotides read TGTGCCAGTAGCCCCAGGGGGACAGGGATTTCACCCCTCCACTTT.

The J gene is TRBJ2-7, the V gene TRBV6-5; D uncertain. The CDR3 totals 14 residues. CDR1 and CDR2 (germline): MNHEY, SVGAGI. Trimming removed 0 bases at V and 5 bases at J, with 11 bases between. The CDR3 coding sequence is TGTGCCAGCAGTTACTCGAGGCACCGGGACGAGCAGTACTTC. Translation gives CASSYSRHRDEQYF.

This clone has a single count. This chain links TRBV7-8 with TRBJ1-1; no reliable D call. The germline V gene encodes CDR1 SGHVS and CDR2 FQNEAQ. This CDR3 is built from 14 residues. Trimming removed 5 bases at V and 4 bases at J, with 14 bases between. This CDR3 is CASSLLKLSTEAFF. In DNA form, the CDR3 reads TGTGCCAGCAGCCTACTTAAGCTAAGCACTGAAGCTTTCTTT.

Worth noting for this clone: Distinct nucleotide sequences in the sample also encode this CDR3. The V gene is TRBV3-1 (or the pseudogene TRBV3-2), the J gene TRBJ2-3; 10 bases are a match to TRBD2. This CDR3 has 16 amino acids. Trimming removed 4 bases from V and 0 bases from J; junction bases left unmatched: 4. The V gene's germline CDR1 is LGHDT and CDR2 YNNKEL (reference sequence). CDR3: CASSLRLAGSTDTQYF. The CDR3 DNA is TGTGCCAGCAGCCTCCGACTAGCGGGTAGCACAGATACGCAGTATTTT.

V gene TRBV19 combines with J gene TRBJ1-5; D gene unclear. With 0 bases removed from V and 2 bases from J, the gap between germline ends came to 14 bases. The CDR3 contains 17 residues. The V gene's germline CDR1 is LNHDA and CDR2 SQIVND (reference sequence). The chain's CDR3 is CASSIEGGRVGNQPQHF. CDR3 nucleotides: TGTGCCAGTAGTATAGAAGGAGGGAGGGTTGGCAATCAGCCCCAGCATTTT.

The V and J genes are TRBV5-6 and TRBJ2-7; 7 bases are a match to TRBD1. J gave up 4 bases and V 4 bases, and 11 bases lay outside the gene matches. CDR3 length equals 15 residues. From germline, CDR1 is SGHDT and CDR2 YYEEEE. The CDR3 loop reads CASSLGTVRGYEQYF. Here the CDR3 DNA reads TGTGCCAGCAGCCTAGGGACAGTCAGGGGTTACGAGCAGTACTTC.

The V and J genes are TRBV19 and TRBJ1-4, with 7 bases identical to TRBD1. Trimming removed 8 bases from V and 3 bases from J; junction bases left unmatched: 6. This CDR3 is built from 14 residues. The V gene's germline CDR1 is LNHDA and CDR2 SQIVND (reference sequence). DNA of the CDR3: TGTGCCAGTGAAACAGGGGCGGCTAATGAAAAACTGTTTTTT. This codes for CASETGAANEKLFF.

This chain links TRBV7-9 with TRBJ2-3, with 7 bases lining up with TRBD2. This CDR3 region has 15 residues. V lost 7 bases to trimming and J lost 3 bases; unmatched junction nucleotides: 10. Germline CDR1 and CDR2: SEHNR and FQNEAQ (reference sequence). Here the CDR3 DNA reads TGTGCCAGCACTCCTAGCGGCGATCGGACAGATACGCAGTATTTT. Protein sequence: CASTPSGDRTDTQYF.

CDR3 sequence: CASRLAEVRASNQPQHF. The CDR3 DNA reads as TGTGCAAGTCGCTTAGCGGAGGTCAGGGCCTCCAATCAGCCCCAGCATTTT. V is TRBV12-2 and J is TRBJ1-5. TRBV12-2 is deemed a pseudogene. The length of the CDR3 is 17 residues.